The rows below give T cell receptor beta chains drawn from one sample of a study of blood T cell repertoires in COVID-19. Sequencing used immunoSEQ multiplex PCR; TCRdb keeps in-frame clones, though not all of them. The table has around 20,000 clones, around 83% seen once. The sequenced sample was peripheral blood. Every receptor here comes from a human donor with active COVID-19. The donor label of this sample is uncertain. CDR3s include the opening cysteine and the closing phenylalanine or tryptophan. Each record gives: V gene, J gene, CDR3 protein.

>TRBV7-3|TRBJ2-5
CASSLGLAGALQETQYF
>TRBV27|TRBJ2-3
CASSGLLGIGTDTQYF
>TRBV6-4|TRBJ2-1
CASSLAPEHNEQFF
>TRBV19|TRBJ2-1
CASSREAPNEQFF
>TRBV7-8|TRBJ1-1
CASSPTRDRAGTEAFF
>TRBV18|TRBJ1-5
CASSLAGSNQPQHF
>TRBV7-2|TRBJ2-2
CASSLRRNTGELFF
>TRBV6-1|TRBJ1-4
CASSEAGGVGEKLFF
>TRBV6-4|TRBJ2-7
CASPPTVFSYEQYF
>TRBV6-6|TRBJ1-4
CASMINRDEKLFF
>TRBV7-9|TRBJ2-7
CASSEGPLEQYF
>TRBV9|TRBJ1-5
CASSPAQANQPQHF
>TRBV29-1|TRBJ2-7
CSVEVAGEGYEQYF
>TRBV27|TRBJ2-3
CASSFSGGGTDTQYF
>TRBV9|TRBJ2-1
CASSVDIGLAPGGQFF
>TRBV4-2|TRBJ2-1
CASSRTSGDYNEQFF
>TRBV14|TRBJ2-1
CASSPRLAGSSEQFF
>TRBV7-3|TRBJ1-2
CASSKMTANYGYTF
>TRBV6-5|TRBJ2-7
CACRGTGSYEQYF
>TRBV11-2|TRBJ2-5
CASSGGETQYF
>TRBV11-2|TRBJ1-5
CASSPGTGRGQPQHF